The 8 T cell receptor beta chains reported below all come from one sample, sequenced in a study of beta chain features in type 1 diabetes. Expressed TCRB transcripts were sequenced, since all the RNA that had been isolated was reverse transcribed. Some clones are missing from TCRdb's copy, which holds only in-frame ones; the method was immunoSEQ multiplex PCR. The table lists 300,000 to 350,000 clones, less than 20% of them singletons, with about 0.044% in the top ten. Sequencing was carried out using naive CD4+ T cells from blood. These receptor sequences come from a woman under 30 in good health.

V gene TRBV4-1 combines with J gene TRBJ1-2; 8 bases match TRBD1. Germline V gene lookup returns CDR1 MGHRA and CDR2 YSYEKL. V lost 0 bases to trimming and J lost 4 bases; unmatched junction nucleotides: 7. This CDR3 contains 16 residues. CDR3 sequence reads: CASSQDAGGKVYGYTF. CDR3 in DNA: TGCGCCAGCAGCCAAGATGCAGGGGGCAAAGTCTATGGCTACACCTTC.

The chain has TRBV5-1 and TRBJ2-5; the match to TRBD1 covers 10 bases. The germline CDR1 and CDR2 sequences are SGHRS and YFSETQ. V dropped 0 bases and J dropped 3; count of bases not matched to a gene: 2. This CDR3 has 15 amino acids. The CDR3 spells CASSLVGTGEETQYF. The CDR3 DNA follows: TGCGCCAGCAGCTTGGTCGGGACAGGGGAAGAGACCCAGTACTTC.

This clone was seen more than once but under ten times. The V and J genes are TRBV12-5 and TRBJ1-2; possibly TRBD1 for D (5 bases). This CDR3 comprises 13 residues. Germline CDR1 reads LGHNT; CDR2 reads FRNRAP. V was trimmed by 6 bases and J by 6 bases, leaving 14 bases between them. The CDR3 DNA follows: TGTGCTAGTGGCCCCCAGGGAGGGGATGGCTACACCTTC. Protein: CASGPQGGDGYTF.

This clone has only a few counts. The J gene is TRBJ2-3, the V gene TRBV27; D might be TRBD2 (6 bases). Trimming cost V 1 base and J 4 bases, with 18 bases left between them. This CDR3 comprises 17 residues. Germline CDR1 MNHEY, CDR2 SMNVEV (reference sequence). In DNA form, the CDR3 reads TGTGCCAGCAGTTTATGGGGCGGGGTCCCCGGGGCAGATACGCAGTATTTT. Amino acids: CASSLWGGVPGADTQYF.

This clone has more than one count but fewer than ten. The gene calls are TRBV11-2 and TRBJ2-7; perhaps TRBD1 as D (5 bases). The CDR3 is 15 residues long. Trimming removed 7 bases at V and 3 bases at J, with 19 bases between. From germline, CDR1 is SGHAT and CDR2 FQNNGV. The CDR3, as DNA: TGTGCCAGCACCTCCTCGCCAAGGGGCAGCTACGAGCAGTACTTC. As protein: CASTSSPRGSYEQYF.

This chain links TRBV4-2 with TRBJ1-2; D is ambiguous. CDR3 size: 15 residues. V lost 0 bases to trimming and J lost 8 bases, with 16 bases between them. The germline CDR1 and CDR2 sequences are LGHNA and YNFKEQ. CDR3 protein: CASSQDESYPTGYTF. The CDR3 coding sequence is TGTGCCAGCAGCCAAGATGAGAGCTACCCCACGGGCTACACCTTC.

The rearrangement links TRBV5-1 to TRBJ1-4, with unresolved D. The length of the CDR3 is 15 residues. V was clipped by 1 base and J by 8 bases, with 15 bases between them. Germline assignment: CDR1 SGHRS and CDR2 YFSETQ. CDR3 region: CASSLMDVREEKLFF. The CDR3 DNA sequence: TGCGCCAGCAGCTTGATGGACGTAAGGGAGGAAAAACTGTTTTTT.

A remark on this clone: Other nucleotide sequences from this sample produce the same CDR3. The rearrangement uses TRBV5-4 and TRBJ1-2; the D gene is possibly TRBD1 (6 bases). This CDR3 comprises 13 residues. Trimming removed 8 bases from V and 8 bases from J, with 19 bases in between. Germline assignment: CDR1 SGHNT and CDR2 YYREEE (reference sequence). The CDR3 here is CASSGPGQSGYTF. The CDR3, as DNA: TGTGCCAGTTCGGGGCCCGGACAGTCCGGCTACACCTTC. The whole variable domain, filled in from reference TRBV5-4 and TRBJ1-2, reads ETGVTQSPTHLIKTRGQQVTLRCSSQSGHNTVSWYQQALGQGPQFIFQYYREEENGRGNFPPRFSGLQFPNYSSELNVNALELDDSALYLCASSGPGQSGYTFGSGTRLTVV.